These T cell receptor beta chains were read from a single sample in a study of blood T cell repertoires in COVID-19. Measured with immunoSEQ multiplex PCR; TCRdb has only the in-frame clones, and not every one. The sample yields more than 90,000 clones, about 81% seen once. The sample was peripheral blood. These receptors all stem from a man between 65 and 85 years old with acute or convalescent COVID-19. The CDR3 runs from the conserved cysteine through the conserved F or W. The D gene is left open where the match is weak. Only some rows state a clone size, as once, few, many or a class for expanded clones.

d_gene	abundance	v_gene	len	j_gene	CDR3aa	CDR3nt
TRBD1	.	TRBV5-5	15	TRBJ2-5	CASSLETGGAETQYF	TGTGCCAGCAGCTTGGAGACAGGGGGCGCCGAGACCCAGTACTTC
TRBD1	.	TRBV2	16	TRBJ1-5	CASSDRQGAGNQPQHF	TGTGCCAGCAGTGACAGACAGGGGGCTGGCAATCAGCCCCAGCATTTT
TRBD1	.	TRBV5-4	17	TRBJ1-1	CASSSGQGAGMNTEAFF	TGTGCCAGCAGCTCGGGACAGGGGGCTGGGATGAACACTGAAGCTTTCTTT
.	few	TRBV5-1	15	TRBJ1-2	CASSFGSTFNYGYTF	TGCGCCAGCAGCTTTGGGAGCACCTTTAACTATGGCTACACCTTC
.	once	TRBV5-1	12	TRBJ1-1	CASGGRVDEAFF	TGCGCCAGCGGGGGCAGGGTTGATGAAGCTTTCTTT
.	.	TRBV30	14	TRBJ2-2	CAWSVPPQRGELFF	TGTGCCTGGAGTGTACCGCCCCAGCGGGGGGAGCTGTTTTTT
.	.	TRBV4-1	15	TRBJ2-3	CASSQDGTGTDTQYF	TGCGCCAGCAGCCAAGATGGAACAGGCACAGATACGCAGTATTTT
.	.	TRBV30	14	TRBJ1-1	CAWSGLGGWTEAFF	TGTGCCTGGAGTGGTTTGGGGGGGTGGACTGAAGCTTTCTTT
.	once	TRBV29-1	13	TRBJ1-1	CSVAATPRAEAFF	TGCAGCGTTGCGGCGACACCCAGAGCTGAAGCTTTCTTT
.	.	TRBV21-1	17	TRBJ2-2	CASSKAQVSGNTGELFF	TGTGCCAGCAGCAAAGCGCAGGTTAGCGGTAACACCGGGGAGCTGTTTTTT
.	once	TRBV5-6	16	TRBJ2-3	CASSLIQGPSTDTQYF	TGTGCCAGCAGCCTAATCCAGGGTCCCAGCACAGATACGCAGTATTTT
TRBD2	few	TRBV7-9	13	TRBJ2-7	CATRLAGAGEQYF	TGTGCCACCAGACTAGCGGGAGCGGGGGAGCAGTACTTC